One T cell receptor beta chain is described in this entry. Its antigen is still unknown. Sequencing was performed with immunoSEQ multiplex PCR; in TCRdb, only in-frame clones are kept and a portion is missing. The table has around 80,000 clones, approximately 83% seen once; the top ten hold approximately 1.3%. The sample originates from a study of T cell responses to AZD1222 COVID-19 vaccine. Overall study results and limits: Mostly white British, mostly female donors; authors suggested clonal diversity may be underestimated. Distributed over spike, vaccine-associated CD4 TCRs predominated at 160-218 and 743-854. Unmutated regions of variants are reportedly targeted by nearly half of spike-specific TCRs.

This CDR3 is 14 amino acids long. Trimming removed 5 bases from V and 0 bases from J, with 7 bases in between. The germline CDR1 and CDR2 sequences are SEHNR and FQNEAQ (reference sequence). The sample in question was peripheral blood, obtained 28 days after the second AZD1222 dose. The V call is TRBV7-9, the J call TRBJ2-2; tentatively, D is TRBD1 (6 bases). The sequence was obtained from an adult who received the AZD1222 COVID-19 vaccine. The CDR3 is CASSHRANTGELFF. As DNA, the CDR3 is TGTGCCAGCAGCCACAGGGCGAACACCGGGGAGCTGTTTTTT.